The 3 T cell receptor beta chains listed next were all sequenced from one sample in a study of early T cells in non-severe SARS-CoV-2 infection. TCRdb re-derived calls from the 5' RACE reads in MiXCR, one entry per CDR3 protein. The sample includes 45,000 to 55,000 distinct CDR3 sequences, roughly 13% seen only once; the top ten take about 10%. Input material: whole blood. These receptors came from an adult who was a healthcare worker with PCR-confirmed SARS-CoV-2 infection or an uninfected control (not recorded which).

This clonotype was seen only a few times. The chain links TRBV6-5 to TRBJ1-6; TRBD1 matches 8 bases. In germline, CDR1 is MNHEY, CDR2 SVGAGI. The length of the CDR3 is 14 residues. V gave up 2 bases and J gave up 10 bases; unmatched junction bases: 4. The CDR3 DNA sequence: TGTGCCAGCAGTTACGACAGGGGAGGGTCACCCCTCCACTTT. It specifies CASSYDRGGSPLHF.

In its sample, this clonotype was seen many times. This chain joins TRBV10-1 and TRBJ1-5; D gene uncertain. The V gene lost 3 bases and the J gene lost 2 bases, with 5 bases spanning the gap. This CDR3 spans 13 amino acids. Germline CDR1 is WNHNN and CDR2 is SYGVQD (reference sequence). The CDR3 DNA is TGCGCCAGCAGTGAAACGTGCAATCAGCCCCAGCATTTT. Translation: CASSETCNQPQHF.

This clonotype was counted many times. The V and J genes are TRBV20-1 and TRBJ1-6; a weak D match, TRBD1 (6 bases). Germline CDR1 and CDR2: DFQATT and SNEGSKA (reference sequence). The CDR3 length is 16 residues. Trimming took 5 bases from V and 8 from J, leaving 22 bases between them. DNA of the CDR3: TGCAGTGCTCGTACGCCTACTACAGGGATGTATTCACCCCTCCACTTT. It yields the protein CSARTPTTGMYSPLHF.